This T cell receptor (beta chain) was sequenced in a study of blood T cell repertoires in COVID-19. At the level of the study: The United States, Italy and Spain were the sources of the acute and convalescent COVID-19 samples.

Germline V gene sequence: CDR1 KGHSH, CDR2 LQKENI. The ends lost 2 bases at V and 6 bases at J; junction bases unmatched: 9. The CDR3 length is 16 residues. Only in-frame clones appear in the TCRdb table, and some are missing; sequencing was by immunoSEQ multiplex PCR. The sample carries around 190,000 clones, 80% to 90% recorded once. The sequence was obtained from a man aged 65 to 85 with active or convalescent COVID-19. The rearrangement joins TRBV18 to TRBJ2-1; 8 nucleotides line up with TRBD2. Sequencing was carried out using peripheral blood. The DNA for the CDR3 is TGTGCCAGCTCACCAAAGGGGCGGGAGGATTCCAATGAGCAGTTCTTC. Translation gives CASSPKGREDSNEQFF.